This T cell receptor beta chain was sequenced during a study of T cell clones after liver transplantation. Sequencing used immunoSEQ multiplex PCR; TCRdb keeps in-frame clones, though not all of them. The top ten clones hold roughly 2.8% of a sample with 50,000 to 60,000 clones, about two thirds of them seen once. With 4 bases removed from V and 4 bases from J, the gap between germline ends came to 5 bases. CDR1 is SNHLY and CDR2 is FYNNEI in the germline V gene. This CDR3 spans 12 amino acids. The table lists this clone with a few counts. This CDR3 is also generated by other DNA sequences in the sample.

The specimen comprised CD4+ T cells from blood, sampled at the roughly 15-month timepoint. V usage is TRBV2 and J usage is TRBJ1-3; no clear D gene. The sequence came from a human patient who received a liver transplant. Some of the T cells might come from the graft donor. The CDR3 nucleotides are TGTGCCAGCAGTGCCGAGGGAAACACCATATATTTT. It translates to CASSAEGNTIYF.